Listed below are T cell receptor beta chains from one sample, sequenced in a study of cytomegalovirus exposure and HLA in healthy donors. Some clones are missing from TCRdb's copy, which holds only in-frame ones; the method was immunoSEQ multiplex PCR. The table includes fewer than 250,000 clones, about 80% detected once. The sample taken for sequencing was PBMCs. The receptors come from a woman aged 45-60 years in good health and CMV-seropositive. Both conserved end residues are part of each CDR3. Each record gives: V gene, D gene, J gene, clone size, CDR3 protein, CDR3 DNA. A D gene is named only where the DNA matches it firmly. Rows may omit the clone size; those that give it use once, few, many or a size class.

TRBV19	.	TRBJ1-1	.	CASTVQGRTEAFF	TGTGCCAGTACCGTACAGGGTAGGACTGAAGCTTTCTTT
TRBV28	.	TRBJ1-4	.	CASSLLSTGSKLFF	TGTGCCAGCAGTTTACTCAGTACAGGGTCGAAACTGTTTTTT
TRBV15	TRBD2	TRBJ2-1	.	CATSMSRATSGRIYNEQFF	TGTGCCACCAGCATGTCCCGAGCCACTAGCGGGAGAATTTACAATGAGCAGTTCTTC
TRBV7-9	TRBD2	TRBJ2-1	.	CASSPERGVRITEQFF	TGTGCCAGCAGCCCAGAGCGGGGGGTGCGGATTACTGAGCAGTTCTTC
TRBV19	TRBD1	TRBJ2-2	.	CASSIRGGTGVTGELFF	TGTGCCAGTAGTATTAGGGGTGGGACAGGGGTCACCGGGGAGCTGTTTTTT
TRBV5-1	.	TRBJ1-6	.	CASSLDRVRSPLHF	TGCGCCAGCAGCTTGGACAGGGTACGCTCACCCCTCCACTTT
TRBV7-3	.	TRBJ2-2	.	CASSSAGSKAGELFF	TGTGCCAGCAGCTCCGCGGGAAGTAAGGCCGGGGAGCTGTTTTTT
TRBV6-5	.	TRBJ2-2	.	CASMTVITGELFF	TGTGCCAGTATGACAGTGATCACCGGGGAGCTGTTTTTT
TRBV10-3	TRBD2	TRBJ2-1	.	CAISESITSGGAYNEQFF	TGTGCCATCAGTGAGTCGATAACTAGCGGGGGGGCTTACAATGAGCAGTTCTTC
TRBV5-6	TRBD1	TRBJ1-2	few	CASSPDRVGYGYTF	TGTGCCAGCAGCCCGGACAGGGTAGGGTATGGCTACACCTTC
TRBV6-1	.	TRBJ1-2	once	CASSGLRTNYGYTF	TGTGCCAGCAGTGGGCTCCGGACAAACTATGGCTACACCTTC
TRBV30	TRBD1	TRBJ2-7	.	CAWRQGAYEQYF	TGTGCCTGGAGACAGGGGGCGTACGAGCAGTACTTC
TRBV7-2	.	TRBJ2-1	.	CASSLVSLGSNEQFF	TGTGCCAGCAGCTTAGTTTCGCTGGGGAGCAATGAGCAGTTCTTC
TRBV15	.	TRBJ1-1	.	CATSTQQGAPTEAFF	TGTGCCACCAGCACACAACAGGGTGCGCCCACTGAAGCTTTCTTT
TRBV27	.	TRBJ1-1	.	CASSPRGRTNTEAFF	TGTGCCAGCAGTCCCCGAGGGCGGACGAACACTGAAGCTTTCTTT
TRBV7-9	TRBD1	TRBJ1-1	.	CASSRTGDHTEAFF	TGTGCCAGCAGCCGGACAGGGGACCACACTGAAGCTTTCTTT
TRBV12-5	TRBD1	TRBJ2-5	.	CASGLGDREEFTETQYF	TGTGCTAGTGGTTTGGGGGACAGGGAGGAGTTTACAGAGACCCAGTACTTC
TRBV6-5	.	TRBJ2-2	.	CASSSSRGTGELFF	TGTGCCAGCAGCAGCTCCCGAGGAACCGGGGAGCTGTTTTTT
TRBV30	.	TRBJ1-1	.	CAWSVLGSKKAFF	TGTGCCTGGAGTGTTTTGGGCAGTAAGAAAGCTTTCTTT
TRBV7-3	TRBD1	TRBJ2-3	once	CASTRGTGEADTQYF	TGTGCCAGCACCAGAGGGACAGGGGAGGCAGATACGCAGTATTTT
TRBV19	TRBD2	TRBJ2-5	.	CASSTLAGVQETQYF	TGTGCCAGTAGTACTCTAGCGGGGGTCCAAGAGACCCAGTACTTC
TRBV5-6	.	TRBJ1-1	.	CASSSMRKRYMNTEAFF	TGTGCCAGCAGCTCAATGCGAAAGCGGTACATGAACACTGAAGCTTTCTTT
TRBV7-8	.	TRBJ1-1	.	CASSFLTGNTEAFF	TGTGCCAGCAGCTTTCTCACAGGGAACACTGAAGCTTTCTTT
TRBV7-2	TRBD2	TRBJ2-5	.	CASSLELAEETQYF	TGTGCCAGCAGCTTGGAACTAGCGGAAGAGACCCAGTACTTC
TRBV5-1	TRBD2	TRBJ2-5	.	CASSLAVGGGETQYF	TGCGCCAGCAGCTTGGCTGTCGGGGGGGGAGAGACCCAGTACTTC
TRBV7-3	.	TRBJ2-3	.	CASSPRAVGDTQYF	TGTGCCAGCAGCCCCAGGGCGGTTGGAGATACGCAGTATTTT
TRBV2	.	TRBJ1-1	.	CASQYSPNTEAFF	TGTGCCAGCCAGTACAGTCCCAACACTGAAGCTTTCTTT
TRBV10-3	TRBD2	TRBJ2-1	.	CATDGGGNEQFF	TGTGCCACCGACGGGGGGGGCAATGAGCAGTTCTTC
TRBV30	TRBD2	TRBJ2-1	.	CAWSVFPVSTSGVNEQFF	TGTGCCTGGAGTGTTTTCCCCGTATCGACTAGCGGGGTTAATGAGCAGTTCTTC
TRBV4-3	.	TRBJ1-4	few	CASSQDREGLNEKLFF	TGCGCCAGCAGCCAAGATCGGGAGGGATTGAATGAAAAACTGTTTTTT
TRBV2	TRBD1	TRBJ1-2	.	CASSGQGDGYTF	TGTGCCAGCAGTGGACAGGGTGATGGCTACACCTTC
TRBV2	TRBD1	TRBJ1-2	.	CASSGRDRDYGYTF	TGTGCCAGCAGTGGCCGGGACAGGGACTATGGCTACACCTTC
TRBV19	TRBD1	TRBJ1-4	.	CASSDRGWDEKLFF	TGTGCCAGTAGCGACAGGGGGTGGGATGAAAAACTGTTTTTT
TRBV7-7	TRBD1	TRBJ2-5	.	CASSPDRGLGETQYF	TGTGCCAGCAGCCCGGACAGGGGGCTGGGAGAGACCCAGTACTTC
TRBV5-1	.	TRBJ2-1	.	CASSFGGNNEQFF	TGCGCCAGCAGCTTTGGCGGGAACAATGAGCAGTTCTTC
TRBV7-9	TRBD2	TRBJ2-7	.	CASSLEGGGAYEQYF	TGTGCCAGCAGCTTAGAAGGCGGGGGGGCCTACGAGCAGTACTTC
TRBV7-2	.	TRBJ1-1	.	CASSSRGYDILNTEAFF	TGTGCCAGCAGCTCCCGGGGTTACGATATCCTGAACACTGAAGCTTTCTTT
TRBV6-5	TRBD1	TRBJ2-2	once	CASSYRDRSTGELFF	TGTGCCAGCAGTTACCGGGACAGATCCACCGGGGAGCTGTTTTTT
TRBV2	.	TRBJ1-5	.	CASAGRRNQPQHF	TGTGCCAGCGCGGGTCGGAGAAATCAGCCCCAGCATTTT
TRBV6-1	TRBD1	TRBJ2-7	.	CASSPPPGQGREQYF	TGTGCCAGCAGTCCGCCTCCGGGACAGGGAAGGGAGCAGTACTTC
TRBV7-2	.	TRBJ2-7	.	CASSLGRESYEQYF	TGTGCCAGCAGCTTAGGGCGGGAATCCTACGAGCAGTACTTC
TRBV19	.	TRBJ2-2	.	CASSTDSAGELFF	TGTGCCAGTAGTACCGACAGCGCCGGGGAGCTGTTTTTT